These T cell receptor beta chains were read from a single sample in a study of blood T cells in healthy people across ages. A single record per CDR3 protein comes from TCRdb applying MiXCR to the 5' RACE reads. The sample contains around 800,000 distinct CDR3 sequences, about 53% of which appear only once. Sequencing was carried out using blood. Receptor source: an elderly man in good health. Both conserved end residues are part of each CDR3. Each record gives: clone size, V gene, J gene, D gene, CDR3 protein, CDR3 DNA. D genes are given only for firm matches. Where a row states a size, it is once, few, many or the class of an expanded clone; other rows omit it.

.	TRBV6-1	TRBJ1-1	.	CAGSSKQGSGTEAFF	TGTGCCGGCAGCTCTAAACAGGGTTCGGGCACTGAAGCTTTCTTT
.	TRBV3-1	TRBJ2-1	TRBD2	CASSQVWDGGLEADEQFF	TGTGCCAGCAGCCAAGTCTGGGATGGGGGACTAGAGGCGGATGAGCAGTTCTTC
once	TRBV5-1	TRBJ2-2	.	CASSLEPSTGELFF	TGCGCCAGCAGCTTGGAGCCGTCCACCGGGGAGCTGTTTTTT
.	TRBV7-2	TRBJ2-1	.	CASSLQVQEQFF	TGTGCCAGCAGCCTACAGGTCCAGGAGCAGTTCTTC
few	TRBV27	TRBJ2-7	TRBD2	CASTVKAGVVYEQYF	TGTGCCAGCACCGTAAAGGCGGGAGTCGTCTACGAGCAGTACTTC
few	TRBV29-1	TRBJ1-2	.	CSVGGENYGYTF	TGCAGCGTTGGGGGTGAAAACTATGGCTACACCTTC
.	TRBV2	TRBJ2-4	TRBD1	CASSRDSKNIQYF	TGTGCCAGCAGTAGGGACAGTAAAAACATTCAGTACTTC
few	TRBV29-1	TRBJ2-3	TRBD2	CSVEAGGGTDTQYF	TGCAGCGTTGAGGCGGGGGGCGGTACAGATACGCAGTATTTT
.	TRBV21-1	TRBJ2-5	.	CASSDRVAETQYF	TGTGCCAGCAGCGACAGGGTTGCGGAGACCCAGTACTTC
.	TRBV14	TRBJ1-4	TRBD1	CASSQTGQGNEKLFF	TGTGCCAGCAGCCAGACGGGACAGGGGAATGAAAAACTGTTTTTT
.	TRBV7-8	TRBJ1-2	TRBD1	CASSLSRQGGYTF	TGTGCCAGCAGCTTAAGTCGACAGGGAGGCTACACCTTC
.	TRBV5-1	TRBJ2-7	TRBD1	CASRPGQGLSPTEYF	TGCGCCAGCAGACCTGGACAGGGGCTATCCCCTACGGAGTACTTC
.	TRBV7-2	TRBJ2-6	.	CASSLSTRSSGANVLTF	TGTGCCAGCAGCTTATCGACTAGGAGCTCTGGGGCCAACGTCCTGACTTTC
.	TRBV5-4	TRBJ1-2	TRBD1	CASSLRQGATGYTF	TGTGCCAGCAGCTTGAGGCAGGGGGCGACGGGCTACACCTTC
once	TRBV29-1	TRBJ1-1	.	CSVEGPGMNTEAFF	TGCAGCGTTGAAGGGCCGGGTATGAACACTGAAGCTTTCTTT
.	TRBV20-1	TRBJ2-1	.	CSARGAPGDEQFF	TGCAGTGCTAGAGGAGCACCCGGAGATGAGCAGTTCTTC
.	TRBV27	TRBJ2-1	.	CASRGAAVPHNEQFF	TGTGCCAGCAGAGGGGCAGCCGTACCCCACAATGAGCAGTTCTTC